This TCR beta chain was sequenced during a study of CD8+CD57+ T cells in acquired aplastic anemia. Study in general: Sorted CD4+ and CD8+ cell DNA averaged roughly 3.2 ug. On average, healthy donors gave about 10.8 million reads for CD4+ cells. Study-wide points: Patients and controls had in common 25 to 30 CD8+ CDR3 sequences.

There are 12 residues in the CDR3. Germline V CDR1 and CDR2: SGHTA, FQGNSA. The ends were cut back, 1 base at V and 11 bases at J, with 11 bases in the middle. Template material for TCR beta VDJ and CDR3 profiling consisted of genomic DNA. MiXCR, applied by TCRdb to the reads, yields one record per CDR3 protein. The sample has 100,000 to 130,000 distinct CDR3 sequences, 40% to 65% seen once. This clonotype was seen many times. Its antigen is as yet unknown. This chain links TRBV7-2 with TRBJ1-1; D might be TRBD1 (5 bases). Sequenced material: sorted CD4+, CD8+, or CD8+CD57+ T cells (not recorded which) from PBMCs. This TCR came from a human donor in good health, serving as a control. This CDR3 is CASSLVPGEAFF. The CDR3 bases are TGTGCCAGCAGCTTAGTCCCGGGGGAGGCTTTCTTT. Supplemented by reference TRBV7-2 and TRBJ1-1, the full variable domain reads GAGVSQSPSNKVTEKGKDVELRCDPISGHTALYWYRQSLGQGLEFLIYFQGNSAPDKSGLPSDRFSAERTGGSVSTLTIQRTQQEDSAVYLCASSLVPGEAFFGQGTRLTVV.